This TCR beta chain was documented in a study of blood T cells in healthy people across ages. Study summary: Template-switching capture recovered about one barcoded beta molecule per two T cells. Study observations and caveats: There was a strong correlation between TCR beta diversity and naive T cell percentage. Significant beta diversity loss was already apparent by age approximately 40, declining roughly linearly.

Using a J-beta primer mix together with a sample-barcoded 5' primer, a second PCR was run for roughly 7 to 11 cycles. From the 5' RACE reads, TCRdb called clonotypes with MiXCR, one entry per CDR3 protein. The profile shows about a million distinct CDR3 sequences, approximately 50% of them singletons. As regards this clonotype: Antigen: not known.

The CDR3 covers 13 residues. Trimming cost V 0 bases and J 5 bases, with 10 bases left between them. Germline lookup yields CDR1 SQVTM and CDR2 ANQGSEA. Every sample gave at least 5 micrograms of total RNA when it was extracted. This receptor was identified in an older woman in good health. Sequencing was carried out using blood. The rearrangement links TRBV29-1 to TRBJ2-5; maybe TRBD2 (6 bases). The CDR3 loop reads CSVEDSGGETQYF. The CDR3 coding sequence is TGCAGCGTTGAAGATTCCGGAGGGGAGACCCAGTACTTC.